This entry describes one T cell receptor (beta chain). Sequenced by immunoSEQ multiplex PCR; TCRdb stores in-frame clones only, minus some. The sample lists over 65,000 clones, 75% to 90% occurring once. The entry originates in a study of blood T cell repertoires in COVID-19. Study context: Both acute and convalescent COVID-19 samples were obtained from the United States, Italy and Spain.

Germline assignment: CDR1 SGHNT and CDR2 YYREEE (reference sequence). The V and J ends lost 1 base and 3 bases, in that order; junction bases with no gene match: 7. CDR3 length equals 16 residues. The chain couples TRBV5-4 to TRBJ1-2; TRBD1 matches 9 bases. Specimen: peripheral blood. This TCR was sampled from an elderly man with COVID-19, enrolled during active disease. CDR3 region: CASSLNRDRDDYGYTF. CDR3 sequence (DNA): TGTGCCAGCAGCTTGAATCGGGACAGGGATGACTATGGCTACACCTTC.